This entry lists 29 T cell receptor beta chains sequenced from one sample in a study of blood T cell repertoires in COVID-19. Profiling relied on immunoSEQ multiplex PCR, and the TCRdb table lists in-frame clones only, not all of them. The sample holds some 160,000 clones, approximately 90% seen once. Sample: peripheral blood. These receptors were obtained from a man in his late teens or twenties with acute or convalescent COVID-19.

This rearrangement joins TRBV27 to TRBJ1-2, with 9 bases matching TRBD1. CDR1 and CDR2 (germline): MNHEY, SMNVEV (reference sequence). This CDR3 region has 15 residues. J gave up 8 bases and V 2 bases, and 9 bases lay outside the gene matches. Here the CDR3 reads CASSLLGTGTAGYTF. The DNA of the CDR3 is TGTGCCAGCAGTTTACTCGGGACAGGGACCGCCGGCTACACCTTC.

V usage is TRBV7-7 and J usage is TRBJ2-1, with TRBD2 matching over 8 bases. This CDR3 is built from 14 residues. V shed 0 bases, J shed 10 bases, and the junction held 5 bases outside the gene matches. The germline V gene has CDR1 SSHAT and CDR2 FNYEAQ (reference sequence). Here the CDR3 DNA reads TGTGCCAGCAGCTTAGCTGCGGGGGGCGAGGAGCAGTTCTTC. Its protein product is CASSLAAGGEEQFF.

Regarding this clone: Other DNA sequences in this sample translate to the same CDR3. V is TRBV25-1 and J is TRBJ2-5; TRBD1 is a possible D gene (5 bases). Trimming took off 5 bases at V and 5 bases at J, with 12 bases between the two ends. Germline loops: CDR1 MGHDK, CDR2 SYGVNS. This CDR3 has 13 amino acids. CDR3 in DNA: TGTGCCAGCAGTCGGCAGGGTCGGGAGACCCAGTACTTC. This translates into CASSRQGRETQYF.

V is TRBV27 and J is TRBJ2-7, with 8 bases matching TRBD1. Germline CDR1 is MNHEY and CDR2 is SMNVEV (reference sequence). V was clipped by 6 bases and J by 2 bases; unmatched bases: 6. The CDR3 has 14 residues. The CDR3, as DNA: TGTGCCAGCAGCTTGGGACAGGATACCTACGAGCAGTACTTC. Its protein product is CASSLGQDTYEQYF.

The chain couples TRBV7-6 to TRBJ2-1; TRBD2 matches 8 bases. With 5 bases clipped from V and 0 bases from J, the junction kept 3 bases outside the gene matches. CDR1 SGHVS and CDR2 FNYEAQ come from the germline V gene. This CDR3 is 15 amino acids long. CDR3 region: CASSTSGTSYNEQFF. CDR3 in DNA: TGTGCCAGCAGCACTAGCGGAACCTCCTACAATGAGCAGTTCTTC.

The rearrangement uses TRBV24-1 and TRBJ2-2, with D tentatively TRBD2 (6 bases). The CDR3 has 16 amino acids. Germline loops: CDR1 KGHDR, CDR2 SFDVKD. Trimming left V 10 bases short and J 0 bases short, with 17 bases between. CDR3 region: CATGGRDFANTGELFF. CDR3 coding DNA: TGTGCCACGGGAGGACGGGACTTCGCGAACACCGGGGAGCTGTTTTTT.

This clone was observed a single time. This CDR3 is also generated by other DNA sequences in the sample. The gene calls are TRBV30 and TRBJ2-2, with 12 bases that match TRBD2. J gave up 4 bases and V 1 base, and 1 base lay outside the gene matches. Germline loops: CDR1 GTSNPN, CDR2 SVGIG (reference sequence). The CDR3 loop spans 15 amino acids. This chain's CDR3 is CAWSGLAGVTGELFF. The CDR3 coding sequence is TGTGCCTGGAGTGGACTAGCGGGAGTCACCGGGGAGCTGTTTTTT.

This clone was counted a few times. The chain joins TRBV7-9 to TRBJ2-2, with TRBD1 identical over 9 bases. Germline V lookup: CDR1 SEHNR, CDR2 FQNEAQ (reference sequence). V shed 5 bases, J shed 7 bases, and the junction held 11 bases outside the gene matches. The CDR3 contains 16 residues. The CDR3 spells CASSGPGTGSSGELFF. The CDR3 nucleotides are TGTGCCAGCAGCGGACCCGGGACAGGGTCTAGCGGGGAGCTGTTTTTT.

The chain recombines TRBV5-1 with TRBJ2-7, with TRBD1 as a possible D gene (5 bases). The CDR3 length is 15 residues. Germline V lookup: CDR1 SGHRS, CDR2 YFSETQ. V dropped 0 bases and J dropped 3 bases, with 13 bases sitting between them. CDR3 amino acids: CASSLVGDFYYEQYF. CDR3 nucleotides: TGCGCCAGCAGCTTGGTAGGGGATTTCTACTACGAGCAGTACTTC.

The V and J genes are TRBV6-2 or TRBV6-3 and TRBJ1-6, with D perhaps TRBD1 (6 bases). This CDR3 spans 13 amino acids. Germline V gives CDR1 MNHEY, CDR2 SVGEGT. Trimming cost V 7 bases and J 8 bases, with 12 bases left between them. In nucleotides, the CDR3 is TGTGCCAGCACCCCGGACAGCCATTCACCCCTCCACTTT. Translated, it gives CASTPDSHSPLHF.

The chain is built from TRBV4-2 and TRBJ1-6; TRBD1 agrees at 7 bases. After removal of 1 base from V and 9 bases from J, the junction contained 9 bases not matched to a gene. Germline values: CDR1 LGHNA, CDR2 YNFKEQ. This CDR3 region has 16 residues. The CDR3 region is CASSQVLTGRSSPLHF. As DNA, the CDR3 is TGTGCCAGCAGCCAAGTCCTGACAGGGAGGAGTTCACCCCTCCACTTT.

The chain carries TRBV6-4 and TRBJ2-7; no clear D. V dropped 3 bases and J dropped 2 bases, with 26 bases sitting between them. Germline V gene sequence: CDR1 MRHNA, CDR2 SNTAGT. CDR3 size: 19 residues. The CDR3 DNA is TGTGCCAGCAGTGAAACTGAAAGCCGGAGCCCCAGCGCCCCCTACGAGCAGTACTTC. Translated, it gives CASSETESRSPSAPYEQYF.

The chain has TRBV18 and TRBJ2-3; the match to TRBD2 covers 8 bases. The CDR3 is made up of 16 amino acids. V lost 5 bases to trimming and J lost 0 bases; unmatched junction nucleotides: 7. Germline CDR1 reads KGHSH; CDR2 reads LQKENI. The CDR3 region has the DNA TGTGCCAGCTCAAAATCGACTAGCGCTAGCACAGATACGCAGTATTTT. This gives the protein CASSKSTSASTDTQYF.

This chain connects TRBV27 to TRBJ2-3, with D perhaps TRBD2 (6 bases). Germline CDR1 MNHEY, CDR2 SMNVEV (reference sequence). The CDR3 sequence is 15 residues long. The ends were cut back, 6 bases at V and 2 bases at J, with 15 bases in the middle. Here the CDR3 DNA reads TGTGCCAGCAGCTTAGGCGGGGTCTACACAGATACGCAGTATTTT. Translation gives CASSLGGVYTDTQYF.

CDR3: CASNEGDRKNEKLFF. For the CDR3, the DNA is TGTGCCAGCAATGAGGGGGACAGGAAAAATGAAAAACTGTTTTTT. The V call is TRBV28, the J call TRBJ1-4; 8 nucleotides agree with TRBD1. Germline V gives CDR1 MDHEN, CDR2 SYDVKM. Trimming removed 7 bases from V and 5 bases from J; junction bases left unmatched: 9. This CDR3 has 15 residues.

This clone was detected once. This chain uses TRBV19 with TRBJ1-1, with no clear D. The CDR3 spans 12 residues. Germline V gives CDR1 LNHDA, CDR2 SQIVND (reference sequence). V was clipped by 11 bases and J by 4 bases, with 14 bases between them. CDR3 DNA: TGTGCCTCTTACCACGGTGGCACTGAAGCTTTCTTT. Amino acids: CASYHGGTEAFF.

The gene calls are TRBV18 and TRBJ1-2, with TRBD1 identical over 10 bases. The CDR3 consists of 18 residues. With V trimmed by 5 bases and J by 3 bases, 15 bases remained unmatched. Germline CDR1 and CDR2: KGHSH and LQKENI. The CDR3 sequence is CASSARQGARDNDYGYTF. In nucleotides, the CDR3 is TGTGCCAGCTCAGCTCGACAGGGGGCGAGGGATAATGACTATGGCTACACCTTC.

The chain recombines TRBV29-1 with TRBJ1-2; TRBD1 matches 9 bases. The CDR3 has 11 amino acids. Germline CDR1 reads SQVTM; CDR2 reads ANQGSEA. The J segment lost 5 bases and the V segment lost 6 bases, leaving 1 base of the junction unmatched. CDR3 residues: CSVGTGYGYTF. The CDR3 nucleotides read TGCAGCGTAGGGACAGGGTATGGCTACACCTTC.

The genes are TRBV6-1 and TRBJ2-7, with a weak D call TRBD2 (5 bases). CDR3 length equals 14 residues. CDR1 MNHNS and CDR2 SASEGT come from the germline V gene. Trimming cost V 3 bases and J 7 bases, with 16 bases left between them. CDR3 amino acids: CASSENGLFQEQYF. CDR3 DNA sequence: TGTGCCAGCAGTGAGAACGGACTGTTTCAGGAGCAGTACTTC.

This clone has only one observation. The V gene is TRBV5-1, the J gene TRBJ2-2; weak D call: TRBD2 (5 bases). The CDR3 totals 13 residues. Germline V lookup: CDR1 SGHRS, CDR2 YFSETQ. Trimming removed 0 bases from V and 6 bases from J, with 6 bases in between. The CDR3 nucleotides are TGCGCCAGCAGCTTGGGAGGGTCCGGGGAGCTGTTTTTT. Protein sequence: CASSLGGSGELFF.

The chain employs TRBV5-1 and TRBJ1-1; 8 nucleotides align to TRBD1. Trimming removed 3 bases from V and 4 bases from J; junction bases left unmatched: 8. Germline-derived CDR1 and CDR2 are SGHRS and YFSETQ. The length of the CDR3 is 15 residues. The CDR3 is CASSSIYRGVTEAFF. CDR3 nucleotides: TGCGCCAGCAGCTCGATCTACAGGGGGGTCACTGAAGCTTTCTTT. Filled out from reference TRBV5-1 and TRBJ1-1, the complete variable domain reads KAGVTQTPRYLIKTRGQQVTLSCSPISGHRSVSWYQQTPGQGLQFLFEYFSETQRNKGNFPGRFSGRQFSNSRSEMNVSTLELGDSALYLCASSSIYRGVTEAFFGQGTRLTVV.

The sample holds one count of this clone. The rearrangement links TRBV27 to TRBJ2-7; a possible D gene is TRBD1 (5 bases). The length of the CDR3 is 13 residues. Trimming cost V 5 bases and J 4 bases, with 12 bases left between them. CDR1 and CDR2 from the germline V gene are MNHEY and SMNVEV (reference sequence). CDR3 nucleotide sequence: TGTGCCAGCAGTCTTGACAGTTATTACGAGCAGTACTTC. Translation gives CASSLDSYYEQYF.

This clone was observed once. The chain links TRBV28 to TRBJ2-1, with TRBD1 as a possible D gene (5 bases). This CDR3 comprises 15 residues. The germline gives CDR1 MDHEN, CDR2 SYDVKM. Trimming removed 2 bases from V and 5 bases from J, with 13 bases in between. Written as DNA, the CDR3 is TGTGCCAGCAGTTTAGTAGGGGCCCTGAACAATGAGCAGTTCTTC. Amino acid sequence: CASSLVGALNNEQFF.

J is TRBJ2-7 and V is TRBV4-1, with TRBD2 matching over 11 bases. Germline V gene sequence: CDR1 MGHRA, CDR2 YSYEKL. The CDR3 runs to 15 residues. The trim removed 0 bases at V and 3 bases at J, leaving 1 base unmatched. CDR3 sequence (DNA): TGCGCCAGCAGCCAAGAGCTAGCGGGGGGCTACGAGCAGTACTTC. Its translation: CASSQELAGGYEQYF.

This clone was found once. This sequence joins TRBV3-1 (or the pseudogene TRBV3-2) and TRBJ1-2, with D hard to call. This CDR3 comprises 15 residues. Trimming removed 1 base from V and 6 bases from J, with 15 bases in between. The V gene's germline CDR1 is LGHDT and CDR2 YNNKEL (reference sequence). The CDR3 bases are TGTGCCAGCAGCCAAGGGTTCTCCCCAGAGGATGGCTACACCTTC. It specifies CASSQGFSPEDGYTF.

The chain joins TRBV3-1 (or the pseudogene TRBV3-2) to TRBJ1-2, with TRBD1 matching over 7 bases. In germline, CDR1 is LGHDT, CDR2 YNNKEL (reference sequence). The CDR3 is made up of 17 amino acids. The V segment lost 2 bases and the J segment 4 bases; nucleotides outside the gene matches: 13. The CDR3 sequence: CASSQRNPTGAAYGYTF. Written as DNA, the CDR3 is TGTGCCAGCAGCCAACGAAACCCAACAGGGGCGGCCTATGGCTACACCTTC.

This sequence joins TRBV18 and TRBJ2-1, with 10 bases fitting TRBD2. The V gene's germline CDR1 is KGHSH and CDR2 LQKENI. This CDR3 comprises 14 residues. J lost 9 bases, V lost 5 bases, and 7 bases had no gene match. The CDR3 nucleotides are TGTGCCAGCTCAGAAGCGGGAGGGATGGCTGAGCAGTTCTTC. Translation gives CASSEAGGMAEQFF. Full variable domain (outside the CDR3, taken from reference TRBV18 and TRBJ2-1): NAGVMQNPRHLVRRRGQEARLRCSPMKGHSHVYWYRQLPEEGLKFMVYLQKENIIDESGMPKERFSAEFPKEGPSILRIQQVVRGDSAAYFCASSEAGGMAEQFFGPGTRLTVL.

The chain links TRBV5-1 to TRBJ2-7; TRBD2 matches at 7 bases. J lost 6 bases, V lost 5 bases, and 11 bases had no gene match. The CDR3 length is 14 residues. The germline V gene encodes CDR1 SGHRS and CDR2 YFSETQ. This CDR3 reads CASSRDYQTGEQYF. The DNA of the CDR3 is TGCGCCAGCAGTCGGGACTATCAAACGGGCGAGCAGTACTTC.

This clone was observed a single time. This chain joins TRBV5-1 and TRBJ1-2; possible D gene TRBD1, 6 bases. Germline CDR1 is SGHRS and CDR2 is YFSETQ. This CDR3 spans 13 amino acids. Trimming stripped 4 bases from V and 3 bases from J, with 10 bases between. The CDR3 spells CASSLAGDYGYTF. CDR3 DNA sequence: TGCGCCAGCAGCCTGGCAGGGGACTATGGCTACACCTTC.